These T cell receptor beta chains were read from a single sample in a study of T cell clones after liver transplantation. Measured with immunoSEQ multiplex PCR; TCRdb has only the in-frame clones, and not every one. The sample carries more than 95,000 clones, just over 90% recorded once. This material consisted of CD4+ T cells from blood, taken 12 months after liver transplant. Receptor source: a human patient who received a liver transplant. Some T cells may be transferred from the graft donor. Both conserved end residues are part of each CDR3. D genes are given only for firm matches. The size of a clone is reported for some rows only, either as once, few or many, or as a class for expanded clones.

clone_size,j_call,d_call,v_call,cdr3_aa,cdr3_nt
NA,TRBJ2-5,TRBD1,TRBV2,CASSPGQLHQETQYF,TGTGCCAGCAGTCCGGGACAGCTACACCAAGAGACCCAGTACTTC
NA,TRBJ1-1,TRBD1,TRBV28,CASSPSQGYTEAFF,TGTGCCAGCAGTCCCTCACAGGGGTACACTGAAGCTTTCTTT
NA,TRBJ1-2,NA,TRBV5-6,CASSLGTLANYGYTF,TGTGCCAGCAGCTTGGGGACCTTAGCTAACTATGGCTACACCTTC
NA,TRBJ2-7,NA,TRBV7-6,CASSLGPGDVYEQYF,TGTGCCAGCAGCTTAGGACCGGGAGACGTGTACGAGCAGTACTTC
NA,TRBJ1-2,TRBD1,TRBV7-6,CASSFTTGVGEYTF,TGTGCCAGCAGCTTCACGACAGGGGTGGGGGAGTACACCTTC
NA,TRBJ2-7,NA,TRBV5-1,CASSSPPGLGDYEQYF,TGCGCCAGCAGCTCACCCCCGGGACTTGGAGACTACGAGCAGTACTTC
NA,TRBJ2-7,TRBD2,TRBV14,CASSQREGISYEQYF,TGTGCCAGCAGCCAGAGGGAGGGAATATCCTACGAGCAGTACTTC
NA,TRBJ2-7,NA,TRBV11-2,CASSSPQEQYF,TGTGCCAGCAGCTCGCCCCAGGAGCAGTACTTC
NA,TRBJ1-2,TRBD1,TRBV4-1,CASSQRQGYGYTF,TGCGCCAGCAGCCAGCGACAGGGGTATGGCTACACCTTC
few,TRBJ1-5,NA,TRBV6-1,CASSEIASNQPQHF,TGTGCCAGCAGTGAAATTGCTAGCAATCAGCCCCAGCATTTT
NA,TRBJ2-4,NA,TRBV2,CASSPGILAKNIQYF,TGTGCCAGCAGCCCCGGGATCCTAGCCAAAAACATTCAGTACTTC
NA,TRBJ2-2,NA,TRBV4-2,CASSQEGLYTGELFF,TGTGCCAGCAGCCAAGAGGGGCTTTACACCGGGGAGCTGTTTTTT
few,TRBJ2-1,NA,TRBV7-3,CASSTYPRAEQFF,TGTGCCAGCAGCACGTACCCAAGGGCAGAGCAGTTCTTC
once,TRBJ2-1,NA,TRBV10-3,CALSDPGNVEQFF,TGTGCCCTTAGCGACCCGGGTAATGTTGAGCAGTTCTTC
once,TRBJ1-3,TRBD1,TRBV28,CASRTRDSSSGNTIYF,TGTGCCAGCAGAACAAGGGACAGCAGCTCTGGAAACACCATATATTTT
NA,TRBJ1-2,NA,TRBV5-6,CASSLQSLYYGYTF,TGTGCCAGCAGCTTACAGTCCCTGTACTATGGCTACACCTTC
once,TRBJ2-1,NA,TRBV27,CASSPIRESLREQFF,TGTGCCAGCAGTCCCATTCGGGAAAGCCTCAGGGAGCAGTTCTTC
NA,TRBJ1-5,NA,TRBV7-2,CASSLRRGQPQHF,TGTGCCAGCAGCTTACGAAGGGGTCAGCCCCAGCATTTT
NA,TRBJ2-3,NA,TRBV5-1,CASSLAGQPLGDTQYF,TGCGCCAGCAGCTTGGCAGGACAGCCCCTAGGAGATACGCAGTATTTT
NA,TRBJ1-2,TRBD1,TRBV6-5,CASSRDRDGGYTF,TGTGCCAGCAGTAGGGACAGGGATGGTGGCTACACCTTC
NA,TRBJ2-7,TRBD1,TRBV6-5,CASRNRGIPYEQYF,TGTGCCAGCAGAAACAGGGGAATCCCCTACGAGCAGTACTTC
NA,TRBJ1-4,TRBD1,TRBV7-9,CASSLQGAGEKLFF,TGTGCCAGCAGCCTTCAGGGGGCTGGGGAAAAACTGTTTTTT
NA,TRBJ2-1,NA,TRBV4-3,CASSQEPGEFLEQFF,TGCGCCAGCAGCCAAGAGCCGGGAGAGTTTCTTGAGCAGTTCTTC